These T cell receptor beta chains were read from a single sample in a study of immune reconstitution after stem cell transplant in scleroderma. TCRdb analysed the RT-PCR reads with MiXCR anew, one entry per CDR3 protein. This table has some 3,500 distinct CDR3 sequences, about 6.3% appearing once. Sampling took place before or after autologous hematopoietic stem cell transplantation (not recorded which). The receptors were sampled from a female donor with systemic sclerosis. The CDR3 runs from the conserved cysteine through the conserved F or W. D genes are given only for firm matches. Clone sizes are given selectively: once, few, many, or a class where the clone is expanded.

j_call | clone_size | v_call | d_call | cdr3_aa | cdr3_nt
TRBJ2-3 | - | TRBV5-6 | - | CASSLGPGDTQYF | TGTGCCAGCAGCTTGGGGCCAGGCGATACGCAGTATTTT
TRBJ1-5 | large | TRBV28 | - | CASSLYWGPQHF | TGTGCCAGCAGTTTATATTGGGGTCCCCAGCATTTT
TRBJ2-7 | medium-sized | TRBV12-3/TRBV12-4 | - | CASSFMRNSYEQYF | TGTGCCAGCAGTTTCATGCGGAACTCCTACGAGCAGTACTTC
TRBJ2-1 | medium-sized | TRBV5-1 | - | CASSLAGAGTYNEQFF | TGCGCCAGCAGCTTGGCGGGGGCTGGGACCTACAATGAGCAGTTCTTC
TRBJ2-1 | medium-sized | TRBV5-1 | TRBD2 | CASSYTGTSPYNEQFF | TGCGCCAGCAGTTACACCGGGACTAGCCCTTACAATGAGCAGTTCTTC
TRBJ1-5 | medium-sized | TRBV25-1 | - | CASSEGGGWQPQHF | TGTGCCAGCAGTGAAGGCGGGGGCTGGCAGCCCCAGCATTTT
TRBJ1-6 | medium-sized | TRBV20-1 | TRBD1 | CSAKLQGIGNSPLHF | TGCAGTGCTAAGTTACAGGGGATAGGGAATTCACCCCTCCACTTT
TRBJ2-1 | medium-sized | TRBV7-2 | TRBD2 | CASRPAGGGVSYNEQFF | TGTGCCAGCAGACCAGCGGGAGGAGGGGTCTCCTACAATGAGCAGTTCTTC
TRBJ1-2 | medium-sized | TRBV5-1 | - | CASSFTSRERDGYTF | TGCGCCAGCAGCTTTACCTCCAGGGAACGGGATGGCTACACCTTC
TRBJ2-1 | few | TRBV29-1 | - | CSVERDINRNEQFF | TGCAGCGTTGAACGGGACATAAATCGCAATGAGCAGTTCTTC
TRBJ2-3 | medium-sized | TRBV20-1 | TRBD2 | CSASPLAVMVADTQYF | TGCAGTGCTAGCCCCCTAGCGGTCATGGTGGCAGATACGCAGTATTTT
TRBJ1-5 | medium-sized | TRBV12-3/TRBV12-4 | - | CASSLPYHVGINQPQHF | TGTGCCAGCAGTTTACCCTATCATGTGGGCATCAATCAGCCCCAGCATTTT
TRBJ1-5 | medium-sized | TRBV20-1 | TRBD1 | CSATGQDNQPQHF | TGCAGTGCTACTGGACAGGACAATCAGCCCCAGCATTTT
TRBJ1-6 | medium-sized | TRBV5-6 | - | CASSLVQLNSPLHF | TGTGCCAGCAGCTTGGTCCAACTTAATTCACCCCTCCACTTT
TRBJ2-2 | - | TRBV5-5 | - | CASSFYTGELFF | TGTGCCAGCAGCTTCTACACCGGGGAGCTGTTTTTT
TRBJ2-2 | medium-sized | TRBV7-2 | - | CASSWDGKEELFF | TGTGCCAGCAGCTGGGACGGAAAGGAGGAGCTGTTTTTT
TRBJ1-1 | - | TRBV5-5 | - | CASSGRSGNTEAFF | TGTGCCAGCAGCGGTCGATCGGGGAACACTGAAGCTTTCTTT
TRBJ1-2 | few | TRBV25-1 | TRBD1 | CASSGRGTGQGNYGYTF | TGTGCCAGCAGTGGCCGAGGGACGGGACAGGGTAACTATGGCTACACCTTC
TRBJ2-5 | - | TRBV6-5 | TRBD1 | CASSLTPRHRGETQYF | TGTGCCAGCAGTCTCACACCACGCCACAGGGGAGAGACCCAGTACTTC
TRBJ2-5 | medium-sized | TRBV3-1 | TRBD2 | CASSLAGLQETQYF | TGTGCCAGCAGCCTAGCGGGCCTCCAAGAGACCCAGTACTTC
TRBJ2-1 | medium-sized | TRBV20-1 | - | CSAEWSSYNEQFF | TGCAGTGCTGAGTGGAGCTCCTACAATGAGCAGTTCTTC
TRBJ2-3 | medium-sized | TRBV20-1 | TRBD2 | CSARGLATTDTQYF | TGCAGTGCTAGGGGACTAGCTACCACAGATACGCAGTATTTT
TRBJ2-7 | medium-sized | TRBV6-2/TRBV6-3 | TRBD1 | CASSYSSAGGFYEQYF | TGTGCCAGCAGTTATTCCTCGGCAGGGGGCTTCTACGAGCAGTACTTC
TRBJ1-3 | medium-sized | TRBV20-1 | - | CSARWASGNTIYF | TGCAGTGCTAGATGGGCCTCTGGAAACACCATATATTTT
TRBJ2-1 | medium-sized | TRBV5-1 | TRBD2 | CASRLADNYNEQFF | TGCGCCAGCAGGCTAGCGGATAATTACAATGAGCAGTTCTTC
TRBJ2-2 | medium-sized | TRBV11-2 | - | CASRRGGGIGGELFF | TGTGCCAGCAGGAGAGGTGGGGGGATCGGCGGGGAGCTGTTTTTT
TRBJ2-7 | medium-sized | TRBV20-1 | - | CSARDTYYEQYF | TGCAGTGCTAGGGATACCTACTACGAGCAGTACTTC
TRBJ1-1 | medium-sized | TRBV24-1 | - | CATSEGTEAFF | TGTGCCACCAGTGAGGGCACTGAAGCTTTCTTT
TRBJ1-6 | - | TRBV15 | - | CATSHSGSNSPLHF | TGTGCCACCAGCCATTCAGGGAGTAATTCACCCCTCCACTTT
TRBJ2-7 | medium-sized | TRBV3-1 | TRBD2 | CASSPFSVAGSSYEQYF | TGTGCCAGCAGCCCATTTTCGGTAGCGGGAAGCAGCTACGAGCAGTACTTC
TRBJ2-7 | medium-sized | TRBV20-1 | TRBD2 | CSASRSGAYEQYF | TGCAGTGCTAGTCGAAGCGGGGCCTACGAGCAGTACTTC
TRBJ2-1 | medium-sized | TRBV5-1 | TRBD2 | CASSRTSGAYNEQFF | TGCGCCAGCAGCAGGACTAGCGGGGCCTACAATGAGCAGTTCTTC
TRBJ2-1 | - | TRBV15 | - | CATSRDENNEQFF | TGTGCCACCAGCAGAGATGAAAACAATGAGCAGTTCTTC
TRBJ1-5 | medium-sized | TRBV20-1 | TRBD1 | CSASDRDSNQPQHF | TGCAGTGCTAGTGACAGGGATAGCAATCAGCCCCAGCATTTT
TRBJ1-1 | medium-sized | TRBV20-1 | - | CSVQRGFF | TGCAGTGTCCAAAGGGGTTTCTTT
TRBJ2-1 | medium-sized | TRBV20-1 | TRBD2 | CSARLAYYNEQFF | TGCAGTGCCCGACTAGCGTACTACAATGAGCAGTTCTTC
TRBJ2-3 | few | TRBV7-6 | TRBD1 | CASSAFTGAKTDTQYF | TGTGCCAGCAGCGCGTTCACAGGGGCGAAGACAGATACGCAGTATTTT
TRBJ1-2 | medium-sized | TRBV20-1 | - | CSAKRGQTYGYTF | TGCAGTGCTAAAAGAGGACAGACCTATGGCTACACCTTC
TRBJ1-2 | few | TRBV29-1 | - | CSVQGGVGGYTF | TGCAGCGTACAGGGCGGAGTTGGTGGCTACACCTTC
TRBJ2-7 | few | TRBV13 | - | CASSLGNLMQGQYF | TGTGCCAGCAGCTTAGGTAATTTGATGCAAGGGCAGTACTTC
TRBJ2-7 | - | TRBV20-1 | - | CSARDSNPLRDEQYF | TGCAGTGCTAGAGATTCGAATCCCTTGCGTGACGAGCAGTACTTC
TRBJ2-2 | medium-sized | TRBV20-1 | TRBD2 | CSARGGSHTGELFF | TGCAGTGCTAGAGGCGGGAGTCACACCGGGGAGCTGTTTTTT
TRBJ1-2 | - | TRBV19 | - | CASSPATAGWGGYTF | TGTGCCAGTAGTCCAGCGACAGCCGGCTGGGGTGGCTACACCTTC
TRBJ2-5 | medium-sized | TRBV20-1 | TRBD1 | CSPLPMTGAGETQYF | TGCAGTCCCTTACCGATGACAGGGGCGGGGGAGACCCAGTACTTC
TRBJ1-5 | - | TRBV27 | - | CASMQLTITSGRYQPQHF | TGTGCCAGCATGCAGCTCACAATAACGTCAGGTCGTTATCAGCCCCAGCATTTT
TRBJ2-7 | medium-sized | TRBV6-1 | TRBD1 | CAGGDRDYEQYF | TGTGCCGGTGGGGACAGGGACTACGAGCAGTACTTC
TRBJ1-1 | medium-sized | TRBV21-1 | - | CASSPRQVTNTEAFF | TGTGCCAGCAGCCCAAGACAGGTTACGAACACTGAAGCTTTCTTT
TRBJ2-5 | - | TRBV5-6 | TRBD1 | CASSYLTGMETQYF | TGTGCCAGCAGCTACTTGACAGGGATGGAGACCCAGTACTTC
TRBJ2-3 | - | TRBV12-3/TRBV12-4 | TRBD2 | CASRKDSGLAGGPDTQYF | TGTGCCAGCAGGAAGGACAGCGGACTAGCGGGAGGGCCTGATACGCAGTATTTT
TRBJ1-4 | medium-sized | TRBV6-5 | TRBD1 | CASKTGVGEKLFF | TGTGCCAGCAAGACAGGGGTGGGCGAAAAACTGTTTTTT
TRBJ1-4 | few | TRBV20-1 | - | CSALYGTFLEKLFF | TGCAGTGCGTTATACGGGACCTTTCTCGAAAAACTGTTTTTT
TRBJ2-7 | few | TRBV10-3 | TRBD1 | CAISEAGTGGYEQYF | TGTGCCATCAGTGAAGCCGGGACAGGGGGCTACGAGCAGTACTTC
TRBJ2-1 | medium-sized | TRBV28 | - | CASSLDSEAYNEQFF | TGTGCCAGCAGCCTCGACAGCGAGGCCTACAATGAGCAGTTCTTC
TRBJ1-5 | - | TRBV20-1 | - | CSASNDRGNQPQHF | TGCAGTGCTAGCAACGACAGAGGGAATCAGCCCCAGCATTTT
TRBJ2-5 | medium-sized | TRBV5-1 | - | CASTIFPTLQETQYF | TGCGCCAGCACGATTTTCCCAACCCTCCAAGAGACCCAGTACTTC
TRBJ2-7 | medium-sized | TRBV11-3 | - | CASSLGADYEQYF | TGTGCCAGCTCCTTAGGGGCGGACTACGAGCAGTACTTC
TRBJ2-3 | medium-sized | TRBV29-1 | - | CSSYKRAGPLSDTQYF | TGCAGCTCGTACAAACGGGCCGGCCCCCTCTCAGATACGCAGTATTTT
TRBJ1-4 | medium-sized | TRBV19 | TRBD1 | CAGSGQGMNEKLFF | TGTGCCGGTAGCGGACAGGGGATGAATGAAAAACTGTTTTTT
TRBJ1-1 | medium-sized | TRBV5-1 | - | CASSLAARYTEAFF | TGCGCCAGCAGCTTGGCAGCCCGGTACACTGAAGCTTTCTTT